This TCR beta chain was captured by sequencing in a study of post-analysis software for immune sequencing data. On this clonotype itself: What it binds is unknown.

Germline loops: CDR1 SNHLY, CDR2 FYNNEI. CDR3 length: 17 amino acids. The junction had 13 bases not matched to a gene; V was cut back by 7 bases and J by 6 bases. Study conclusions and caveats: Elevated frequency relative to controls characterized roughly five TRBV segments in patients, TRBV5-6, TRBV5-1 and TRBV20-1 among them.

Researchers reported that TCR beta cDNA libraries carried unique molecular identifiers. TCRdb redid the calling of the PCR reads with MiXCR, one entry per CDR3 protein. The repertoire holds fewer than 550,000 distinct CDR3 sequences, with roughly 34% as singletons. This sequence originates from a girl aged 2-17 years with multiple sclerosis. The sequenced material came from blood. The rearrangement uses TRBV2 and TRBJ2-3; 13 bases match TRBD2. The CDR3 DNA reads TGTGCCAGCACCACCCGAATACTAGCGGGGGGGACCGATACGCAGTATTTT. This encodes CASTTRILAGGTDTQYF.